These 10 T cell receptor beta chains came from one sample sequenced in a study of T cells in Graves' hyperthyroidism and ophthalmopathy. RNA transcripts gave rise to amplified TCR beta CDR3 regions. Primed by the HTBI set, a first-round RT-PCR was run on the TCR CDR3. TCRdb called the multiplex PCR reads again in MiXCR, with one record for every CDR3 protein. There are a few hundred thousand distinct CDR3 sequences in the sample; about half occur only once, and around 8% lies in the top ten. The sequenced sample was peripheral blood or thyroid tissue (not recorded which). The source is a woman younger than 35 with Graves' hyperthyroidism.

This clonotype showed up just once. The chain combines TRBV12-3 or TRBV12-4 with TRBJ2-6; 7 nucleotides align to TRBD2. J gave up 10 bases and V 8 bases, and 2 bases lay outside the gene matches. The CDR3 extends over 11 amino acids. The CDR3 DNA reads TGTGCCAGCGGGAGGGATAACGTCCTGACTTTC. This codes for CASGRDNVLTF.

This clonotype was recorded only once. The chain combines TRBV29-1 with TRBJ2-7; 13 nucleotides agree with TRBD2. V was clipped by 8 bases and J by 0 bases; unmatched bases: 4. There are 14 residues in the CDR3. Germline-derived CDR1 and CDR2 are SQVTM and ANQGSEA. This CDR3 is CSSGLAGISYEQYF. In DNA form, the CDR3 reads TGCAGCTCGGGACTAGCGGGAATCTCCTACGAGCAGTACTTC.

The chain uses TRBV9 and TRBJ1-1, with a possible D match to TRBD1 (6 bases). The CDR3 is 15 residues long. CDR1 SGDLS and CDR2 YYNGEE come from the germline V gene. V lost 3 bases and J 1 base, leaving 13 bases between the germline ends. CDR3 protein: CASSALAGQNTEAFF. CDR3 in DNA: TGTGCCAGCAGCGCCCTAGCGGGACAGAACACTGAAGCTTTCTTT.

Concerning this clonotype: The missing conserved phenylalanine or tryptophan at the end of this CDR3 makes a read error likely. As DNA, the CDR3 is TGTGCCAGCAGCTTAGAGCCCACTGGGGCCAACGTCCTGACTCTC. This translates into CASSLEPTGANVLTL. This chain links TRBV7-8 with TRBJ2-6, with no clear D. The CDR3 has 15 amino acids. The germline CDR1 and CDR2 sequences are SGHVS and FQNEAQ. V shed 1 base and J shed 2 bases, with 6 bases lying between them.

In this sample, this clonotype turned up many times. This sequence joins TRBV2 and TRBJ1-2; TRBD1 agrees at 10 bases. The V gene end was trimmed by 4 bases and the J gene end by 8 bases; junction bases not matched to a gene: 7. There are 14 residues in the CDR3. Per germline, CDR1 SNHLY and CDR2 FYNNEI. The CDR3 nucleotides read TGTGCCAGCAGTGGAATCCGGGACAGGGGAGGCTACACCTTC. Its translation: CASSGIRDRGGYTF.

For this clonotype: The germline gene is not matched at one end of the junction; a read error may be the cause. The chain recombines TRBV24-1 with TRBJ1-2; 7 bases map to TRBD1. Germline CDR1 KGHDR, CDR2 SFDVKD. This CDR3 contains 17 residues. CDR3 nucleotides: TGTGCCCCCAGTGATCCCAATACCAGGGGGGCGTTGGATGGCTACACCTTC. This translates into CAPSDPNTRGALDGYTF.

As to this clonotype: Given a much more abundant clone one base away, this may be a read error. The J gene is TRBJ2-5, the V gene TRBV20-1, with 7 bases that match TRBD2. After removal of 2 bases from V and 3 bases from J, the junction contained 6 bases not matched to a gene. This CDR3 is built from 14 residues. Germline V gene sequence: CDR1 DFQATT, CDR2 SNEGSKA (reference sequence). The CDR3 DNA sequence: TGCAGTGCTAGAAGTGCACTAGCGAAAGAGACCCAGTACTTC. This translates into CSARSALAKETQYF.

The chain is built from TRBV15 and TRBJ2-7; weak D call: TRBD2 (5 bases). The CDR3 consists of 14 residues. Trimming shortened V by 3 bases and J by 7 bases, and 16 bases separated the two germline ends. From germline, CDR1 is LNHNV and CDR2 YYDKDF (reference sequence). The CDR3 loop reads CATSSEFRTGEQYF. The CDR3 region has the DNA TGTGCCACCAGCAGTGAATTCAGAACGGGAGAGCAGTACTTC.

This clonotype was seen at least ten times. The V gene is TRBV12-3 or TRBV12-4, the J gene TRBJ1-3; tentatively, D is TRBD1 (6 bases). Trimming pared 5 bases from V and 4 bases from J, leaving 12 bases between. The CDR3 runs 14 residues. DNA for the CDR3: TGTGCCAGCAGTGCCTGGACAGCGGGAAACACCATATATTTT. Amino acid sequence: CASSAWTAGNTIYF.

This clonotype has a handful of counts. The chain uses TRBV4-3 and TRBJ2-7; 8 nucleotides line up with TRBD2. CDR3 length: 19 residues. Trimming removed 1 base from V and 3 bases from J; junction bases left unmatched: 17. Germline CDR1 LGHNA, CDR2 YSLEER. The DNA of the CDR3 is TGCGCCAGCAGCCAAGGGGCAGCAAGGAGCGGGGGACTTATCTACGAGCAGTACTTC. Protein sequence: CASSQGAARSGGLIYEQYF.